This T cell receptor (beta chain) is drawn from a study of blood T cell repertoires in COVID-19. Germline CDR1 reads SGHTA; CDR2 reads FQGTGA. The CDR3 consists of 16 residues. Trimming at V came to 6 bases and at J to 2 bases, leaving 5 bases not matched to a gene. The protocol was immunoSEQ multiplex PCR, while the TCRdb copy is restricted to in-frame clones and leaves out a portion. In the table there are tens of thousands of clones, about 85% of which are singletons. The sequencing sample was made of peripheral blood. This receptor was identified in an elderly man with acute or convalescent COVID-19. The J gene is TRBJ2-3, the V gene TRBV7-3, with 13 bases matching TRBD2. CDR3 in amino acids: CASRRLAGGPTDTQYF. CDR3 nucleotides: TGTGCCAGCAGGCGACTAGCGGGAGGCCCCACAGATACGCAGTATTTT. Using reference TRBV7-3 and TRBJ2-3 for the parts outside the CDR3, the full variable domain is GAGVSQTPSNKVTEKGKYVELRCDPISGHTALYWYRQSLGQGPEFLIYFQGTGAADDSGLPNDRFFAVRPEGSVSTLKIQRTERGDSAVYLCASRRLAGGPTDTQYFGPGTRLTVL.